These 27 T cell receptor beta chains were all obtained from the same sample, sequenced in a study of blood T cells in healthy people across ages. Then a second PCR, running roughly 7 to 11 cycles, was carried out with a sample-barcoded 5' primer and a J-beta primer mix. TCRdb reanalysed the 5' RACE reads using MiXCR and keeps one entry per CDR3 protein. The data contain 650,000 to 800,000 distinct CDR3 sequences, more than 45% of them singletons. Sequenced material: blood. These receptors were collected from an elderly woman in good health.

In regard to this clonotype: This may be a read error: a much more frequent sequence differs by one nucleotide. This chain connects TRBV5-1 to TRBJ2-1; perhaps TRBD1 as D (7 bases). Matching the DNA end better, TRBJ2-7 makes the J call doubtful. This CDR3 spans 15 amino acids. Per the germline V gene, CDR1 is SGHRS and CDR2 is YFSETQ. CDR3 residues: CASSRQGGSYNEQYF. The CDR3 nucleotides are TGCGCCAGCAGCCGCCAGGGGGGATCCTACAATGAGCAGTACTTC.

With regard to this clonotype: A clone one base away is much larger, so this may be a read error. The chain carries TRBV30 and TRBJ2-5; either TRBD1 or TRBD2 may fit D (7 bases each). The J call may be incorrect, as the DNA end agrees better with TRBJ2-7. Per germline, CDR1 GTSNPN and CDR2 SVGIG (reference sequence). The CDR3 is 12 amino acids. CDR3 loop: CAGRGDRVEQYF. For the CDR3, the DNA is TGTGCCGGGAGGGGTGACAGGGTCGAGCAGTACTTC.

This clonotype turned up a few times. The chain is built from TRBV24-1 and TRBJ2-5, with D maybe TRBD2 (5 bases). CDR3 length: 12 residues. V lost 5 bases and J lost 7, with 10 bases in between. Germline V gene sequence: CDR1 KGHDR, CDR2 SFDVKD. In DNA form, the CDR3 reads TGTGCCACCAGTGCTTACGAGGGGACCCAGTACTTC. Translating gives CATSAYEGTQYF.

On this clonotype: A much larger clone differs by one base, so this may be a read error. The CDR3 DNA follows: TGTGCCAGCAGCGTACAAGGGCGAGATTCACCCCTCCACTTT. This translates into CASSVQGRDSPLHF. The genes are TRBV7-3 and TRBJ1-6; D is uncertain. The CDR3 runs 14 residues. Trimming took 5 bases from V and 8 from J, leaving 13 bases between them. Germline values: CDR1 SGHTA, CDR2 FQGTGA.

In its sample, this clonotype was seen a few times. The gene calls are TRBV12-3 or TRBV12-4 and TRBJ1-6; 7 nucleotides align to TRBD1. This CDR3 is 14 amino acids long. V trimming: 6 bases; J trimming: 7 bases; junction bases outside the gene matches: 6. The CDR3 DNA is TGTGCCAGCAGCTCCCGGGACAGAAATTCACCCCTCCACTTT. Protein: CASSSRDRNSPLHF.

The CDR3 sequence is CASSPLAQRGAYNEQFF. DNA of the CDR3: TGTGCCAGCAGCCCGCTTGCCCAGCGGGGGGCTTACAATGAGCAGTTCTTC. V gene TRBV7-2 combines with J gene TRBJ2-1, with 9 positions matching TRBD2. V lost 5 bases, J lost 4 bases, and 12 bases stayed unmatched. The CDR3 runs 17 residues. CDR1 is SGHTA, CDR2 FQGNSA, per germline. Using reference TRBV7-2 and TRBJ2-1 for the parts outside the CDR3, the full variable domain is GAGVSQSPSNKVTEKGKDVELRCDPISGHTALYWYRQSLGQGLEFLIYFQGNSAPDKSGLPSDRFSAERTGGSVSTLTIQRTQQEDSAVYLCASSPLAQRGAYNEQFFGPGTRLTVL.

This clonotype was recorded only once. V is TRBV10-3 and J is TRBJ1-6; D may be TRBD1 (5 bases). The V gene's germline CDR1 is ENHRY and CDR2 SYGVKD. The CDR3 runs 16 residues. The V end was cut by 3 bases, the J end by 7 bases, with 16 bases between. Written as DNA, the CDR3 is TGTGCCATCAGTGATTCTCCGGGACTGCTGAATTCACCCCTCCACTTT. Residues: CAISDSPGLLNSPLHF.

This clonotype was counted ten times or more. The chain combines TRBV18 with TRBJ2-1; TRBD1 is a possible D gene (5 bases). The CDR3 loop spans 14 amino acids. V dropped 3 bases and J dropped 3 bases, with 9 bases sitting between them. From germline, CDR1 is KGHSH and CDR2 LQKENI. CDR3 DNA: TGTGCCAGCTCACCTCAAGGGGACTACAATGAGCAGTTCTTC. Amino acid sequence: CASSPQGDYNEQFF.

The chain combines TRBV12-3 or TRBV12-4 with TRBJ1-1, with D possibly matching TRBD1 (5 bases). The CDR3 contains 15 residues. Trimming pared 6 bases from V and 0 bases from J, leaving 14 bases between. CDR3 in DNA: TGTGCCAGCAGCCAGAGTCGGGGGATGAACACTGAAGCTTTCTTT. It is translated as CASSQSRGMNTEAFF.

This clonotype showed up many times. The chain is built from TRBV28 and TRBJ2-7, with 9 bases that match TRBD2. The ends lost 7 bases at V and 2 bases at J; junction bases unmatched: 6. The CDR3 loop spans 14 amino acids. Germline CDR1 is MDHEN and CDR2 is SYDVKM. The CDR3 loop is CASIVAGGPYEQYF. The CDR3 DNA is TGTGCCAGCATCGTGGCGGGAGGGCCCTACGAGCAGTACTTC.

The rearrangement uses TRBV18 and TRBJ1-5, with D unresolved. The germline CDR1 and CDR2 sequences are KGHSH and LQKENI. CDR3 length: 13 residues. Trimming left V 1 base short and J 4 bases short, with 5 bases between. CDR3 bases: TGTGCCAGCTCACCACAGGATAATCAGCCCCAGCATTTT. Translation: CASSPQDNQPQHF.

There are many counts of this clonotype. V is TRBV2 and J is TRBJ2-3; no clear D gene. V lost 6 bases and J lost 4, with 11 bases in between. Germline values: CDR1 SNHLY, CDR2 FYNNEI. The CDR3 totals 13 residues. The CDR3: CASSGRGPDTQYF. In DNA, the CDR3 is TGTGCCAGCAGCGGCCGTGGACCAGATACGCAGTATTTT.

A few counts support this clonotype. This sequence joins TRBV2 and TRBJ1-5; TRBD1 is a possible D gene (5 bases). Germline CDR1 reads SNHLY; CDR2 reads FYNNEI. The CDR3 totals 13 residues. V lost 5 bases and J lost 7, with 12 bases in between. CDR3 region: CASSILGRQPQHF. The CDR3 bases are TGTGCCAGCAGTATATTGGGGCGGCAGCCCCAGCATTTT. The variable domain in full, with the rest retrieved from reference TRBV2 and TRBJ1-5, is EPEVTQTPSHQVTQMGQEVILRCVPISNHLYFYWYRQILGQKVEFLVSFYNNEISEKSEIFDDQFSVERPDGSNFTLKIRSTKLEDSAMYFCASSILGRQPQHFGDGTRLSIL.

This clonotype was observed at least ten times. The chain couples TRBV12-3 or TRBV12-4 to TRBJ2-7; 8 bases map to TRBD2. The CDR3 is 13 residues long. Trimming cost V 3 bases and J 6 bases; bases outside gene matches: 4. The CDR3 spells CASSLSSGGEQYF. CDR3 sequence (DNA): TGTGCCAGCAGTTTGAGCAGCGGGGGCGAGCAGTACTTC.

This clonotype appeared many times. The rearrangement links TRBV28 to TRBJ2-2; D not certain. V was pared by 5 bases and J by 1 base, with 5 bases between. There are 13 residues in the CDR3. Germline V gene lookup returns CDR1 MDHEN and CDR2 SYDVKM. CDR3 DNA sequence: TGTGCCAGCAGTGGCAGGAACACCGGGGAGCTGTTTTTT. It codes for CASSGRNTGELFF.

The rearrangement uses TRBV7-2 and TRBJ2-7, with D possibly TRBD2 on 7 matching bases. The CDR3 is 16 amino acids. Trimming stripped 5 bases from V and 2 bases from J, with 19 bases between. Per germline, CDR1 SGHTA and CDR2 FQGNSA. For the CDR3, the DNA is TGTGCCAGCAGCCCTAGGGGAGGGGGACCGACCTACGAGCAGTACTTC. Its protein is CASSPRGGGPTYEQYF.

This clonotype was detected a few times. The rearrangement links TRBV7-2 to TRBJ1-3; D gene ambiguous. This CDR3 has 15 amino acids. Germline V gene lookup returns CDR1 SGHTA and CDR2 FQGNSA. Trimming took 1 base from V and 0 from J, leaving 7 bases between them. The CDR3 DNA follows: TGTGCCAGCAGCTTAGAAGCAGGCTCTGGAAACACCATATATTTT. This sequence encodes CASSLEAGSGNTIYF.

The chain employs TRBV7-2 and TRBJ2-1; no definite D call. CDR3 length equals 13 residues. The germline gives CDR1 SGHTA, CDR2 FQGNSA. The V end lost 7 bases, the J end lost 5 bases, and 12 bases lay between the germline ends. The CDR3 loop reads CASTNWDNNEQFF. CDR3 DNA: TGTGCCAGCACAAATTGGGATAACAATGAGCAGTTCTTC.

This clonotype was found many times. The chain has TRBV9 and TRBJ2-7; 12 bases match TRBD1. Trimming removed 0 bases from V and 1 base from J; junction bases left unmatched: 2. Germline V gene data show CDR1 as SGDLS and CDR2 as YYNGEE. The CDR3 has 16 amino acids. In nucleotides, the CDR3 is TGTGCCAGCAGCGTAGGGGGACAGGGGGCTTCCTACGAGCAGTACTTC. Translating it yields CASSVGGQGASYEQYF.

The table lists this clonotype with many counts. This chain uses TRBV20-1 with TRBJ1-2; D perhaps matches TRBD1 (6 bases). The CDR3 covers 14 residues. In germline, CDR1 is DFQATT, CDR2 SNEGSKA (reference sequence). V was pared by 4 bases and J by 3 bases, with 15 bases between. The CDR3 DNA follows: TGCAGTGCTATAACCGGGGGCGAAGACTATGGCTACACCTTC. This sequence encodes CSAITGGEDYGYTF.

There are many counts of this clonotype. The chain employs TRBV12-3 or TRBV12-4 and TRBJ2-1; the match to TRBD2 covers 8 bases. The CDR3 consists of 16 residues. V trimming: 5 bases; J trimming: 6 bases; junction bases outside the gene matches: 12. CDR3 residues: CASSQTGGGISNEQFF. Here the CDR3 DNA reads TGTGCCAGCAGTCAAACCGGGGGGGGAATCAGCAATGAGCAGTTCTTC.

This chain links TRBV6-2 or TRBV6-3 with TRBJ2-1, with D perhaps TRBD1 or TRBD2 (5 bases each). CDR3 size: 14 residues. With 0 bases removed from V and 5 bases from J, the gap between germline ends came to 8 bases. CDR1 and CDR2 from the germline V gene are MNHEY and SVGEGT. The CDR3: CASSYSEGHNEQFF. Written as DNA, the CDR3 is TGTGCCAGCAGTTACTCAGAGGGGCACAATGAGCAGTTCTTC.

This clonotype has more than one count but fewer than ten. DNA of the CDR3: TGTGCCAGCAGTGCTCGAGGGACAGGGAAAGGGGCCCAGCATTTT. It yields the protein CASSARGTGKGAQHF. The chain is built from TRBV6-5 and TRBJ1-5; TRBD1 matches at 9 bases. Germline-derived CDR1 and CDR2 are MNHEY and SVGAGI. V shed 5 bases and J 11 bases; nucleotides not matched to a gene: 13. This CDR3 has 15 amino acids.

As concerns this clonotype: With a much larger clone just one base away, this may be a read error. The chain is built from TRBV29-1 and TRBJ2-1; 8 bases align to TRBD1. The CDR3 spans 16 residues. Trimming cost V 8 bases and J 0 bases; bases outside gene matches: 12. The germline CDR1 and CDR2 sequences are SQVTM and ANQGSEA. This CDR3 reads CSILGTGFLSYNEQFF. The CDR3 DNA reads as TGCAGCATTCTAGGGACAGGTTTCCTCTCCTACAATGAGCAGTTCTTC.

The chain couples TRBV28 to TRBJ1-1; TRBD1 aligns across 8 bases. The CDR3 sequence is 15 residues long. Germline CDR1 MDHEN, CDR2 SYDVKM. V was clipped by 5 bases and J by 3 bases; unmatched bases: 8. The CDR3 protein is CASSHRTGRYTEAFF. For the CDR3, the DNA is TGTGCCAGCAGTCACCGGACAGGGAGGTACACTGAAGCTTTCTTT.

Of note for this clonotype: At one of its ends the junction is not consistent with the germline gene, which may arise from a read error. J is TRBJ1-6 and V is TRBV6-6; D unclear. This CDR3 comprises 15 residues. CDR1 is MNHNY and CDR2 is SVGAGI in the germline V gene (reference sequence). DNA for the CDR3: TGTGCCAGCAGCCCTGACACCCCCAGGAATTCACCCCCCCACTTT. Translated: CASSPDTPRNSPPHF.

This clonotype was counted many times. V usage is TRBV20-1 and J usage is TRBJ2-4; the D gene is possibly TRBD2 (6 bases). Germline CDR1 DFQATT, CDR2 SNEGSKA (reference sequence). The CDR3 is 14 amino acids. V was pared by 5 bases and J by 0 bases, with 11 bases between. DNA for the CDR3: TGCAGTGCTCCCGGAGGGTTAGCCAAAAACATTCAGTACTTC. Protein: CSAPGGLAKNIQYF.